These 2 T cell receptor beta chains originate from one sample sequenced in a study of cytomegalovirus exposure and HLA in healthy donors (dated by TCRdb to about 2017). Libraries were constructed by the immunoSEQ multiplex PCR assay. For the multiplex PCR, a mixture combining 60 forward primers for TCR Vbeta segments and 13 reverse primers for TCR Jbeta segments was used. TCRdb took this table from immuneACCESS and kept in-frame rearrangements with V and J called. Such tables lack part of the clones; where checked against another copy, unresolved V genes explain under half of the gap, and the rest is unexplained. A total of approximately 200,000 clones appear in this sample, 80% to 85% of them only once. Jointly, the top ten make up approximately 0.26% of the sample. The specimen sequenced was PBMCs. The receptors derive from a boy aged 10-17 years in good health and CMV-seronegative.

The chain combines TRBV6-5 with TRBJ2-1, with TRBD1 matching over 7 bases. Looked up from germline, CDR1 is MNHEY and CDR2 is SVGAGI. Trimming removed 2 bases from V and 3 bases from J; junction bases left unmatched: 4. The CDR3 is 15 amino acids. In DNA, the CDR3 is TGTGCCAGCAGTTACGGGACAGAGAACTACAATGAGCAGTTCTTC. Translation: CASSYGTENYNEQFF.

This clone was seen a single time. The chain combines TRBV28 with TRBJ1-5; possible D gene TRBD1, 5 bases. Germline V gives CDR1 MDHEN, CDR2 SYDVKM. The CDR3 totals 16 residues. The V gene lost 8 bases and the J gene lost 0 bases, with 17 bases spanning the gap. Written as DNA, the CDR3 is TGTGCCAGCCGGAAGCAGGGTCCTCATAGCAATCAGCCCCAGCATTTT. Its translation is CASRKQGPHSNQPQHF.